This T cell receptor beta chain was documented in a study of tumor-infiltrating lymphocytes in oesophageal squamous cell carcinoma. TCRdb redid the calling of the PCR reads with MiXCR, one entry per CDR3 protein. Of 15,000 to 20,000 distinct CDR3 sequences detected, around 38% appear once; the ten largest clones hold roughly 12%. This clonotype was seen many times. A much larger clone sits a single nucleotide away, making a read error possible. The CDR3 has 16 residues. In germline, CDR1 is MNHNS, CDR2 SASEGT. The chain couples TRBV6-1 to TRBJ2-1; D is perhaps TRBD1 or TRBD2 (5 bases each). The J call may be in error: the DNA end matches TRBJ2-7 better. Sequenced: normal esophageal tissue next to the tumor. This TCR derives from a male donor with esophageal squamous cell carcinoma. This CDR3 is CASRKDRDPSYNEQYF. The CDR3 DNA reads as TGTGCCAGCAGAAAAGACCGGGACCCTAGCTACAATGAGCAGTACTTC.